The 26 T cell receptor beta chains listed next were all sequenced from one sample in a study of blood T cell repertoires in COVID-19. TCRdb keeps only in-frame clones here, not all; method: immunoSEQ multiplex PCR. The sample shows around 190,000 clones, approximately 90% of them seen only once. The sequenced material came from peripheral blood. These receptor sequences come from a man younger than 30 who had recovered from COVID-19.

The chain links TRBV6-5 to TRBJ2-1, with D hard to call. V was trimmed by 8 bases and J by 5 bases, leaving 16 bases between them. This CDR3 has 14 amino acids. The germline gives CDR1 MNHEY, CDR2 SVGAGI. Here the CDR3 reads CASWASRSHNEQFF. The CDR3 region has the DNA TGTGCCAGCTGGGCCTCTCGCTCTCACAATGAGCAGTTCTTC.

In nucleotides, the CDR3 is TGCAGTGCTAGATCCGCCTACGAGCAGTACTTC. It specifies CSARSAYEQYF. The chain joins TRBV20-1 to TRBJ2-7; D unclear. V dropped 2 bases and J dropped 2 bases, with 4 bases sitting between them. CDR1 and CDR2 from the germline V gene are DFQATT and SNEGSKA (reference sequence). This CDR3 has 11 residues.

The CDR3 spells CASSLLSADYEQYF. The CDR3 DNA reads as TGCGCCAGCAGCCTGCTCTCGGCGGACTACGAGCAGTACTTC. V usage is TRBV5-1 and J usage is TRBJ2-7, with D uncertain. The ends were cut back, 4 bases at V and 3 bases at J, with 14 bases in the middle. This CDR3 has 14 amino acids. From germline, CDR1 is SGHRS and CDR2 YFSETQ.

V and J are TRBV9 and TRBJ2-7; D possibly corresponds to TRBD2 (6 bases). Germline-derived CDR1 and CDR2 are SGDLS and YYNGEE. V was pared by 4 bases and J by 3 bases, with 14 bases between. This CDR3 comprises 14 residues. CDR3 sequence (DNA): TGTGCCAGCAGCTTACGGGACTTAGACTACGAGCAGTACTTC. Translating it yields CASSLRDLDYEQYF.

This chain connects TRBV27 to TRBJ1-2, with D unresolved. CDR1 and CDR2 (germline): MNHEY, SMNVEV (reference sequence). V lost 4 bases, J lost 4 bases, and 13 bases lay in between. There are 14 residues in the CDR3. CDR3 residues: CASSSSTAAYGYTF. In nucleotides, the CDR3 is TGTGCCAGCAGTTCGTCGACTGCGGCCTATGGCTACACCTTC.

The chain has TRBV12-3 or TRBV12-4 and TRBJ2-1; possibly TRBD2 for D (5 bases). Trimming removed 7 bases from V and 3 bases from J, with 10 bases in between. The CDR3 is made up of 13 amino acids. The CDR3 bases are TGTGCCAGCACCGGGGAAGTCTACAATGAGCAGTTCTTC. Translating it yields CASTGEVYNEQFF.

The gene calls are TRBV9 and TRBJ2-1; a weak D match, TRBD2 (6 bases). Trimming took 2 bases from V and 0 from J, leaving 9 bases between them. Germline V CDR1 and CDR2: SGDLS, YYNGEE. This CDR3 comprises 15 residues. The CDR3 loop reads CASSVAGNSYNEQFF. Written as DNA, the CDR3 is TGTGCCAGCAGCGTGGCGGGAAACTCCTACAATGAGCAGTTCTTC. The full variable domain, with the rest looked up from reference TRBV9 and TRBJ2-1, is DSGVTQTPKHLITATGQRVTLRCSPRSGDLSVYWYQQSLDQGLQFLIQYYNGEERAKGNILERFSAQQFPDLHSELNLSSLELGDSALYFCASSVAGNSYNEQFFGPGTRLTVL.

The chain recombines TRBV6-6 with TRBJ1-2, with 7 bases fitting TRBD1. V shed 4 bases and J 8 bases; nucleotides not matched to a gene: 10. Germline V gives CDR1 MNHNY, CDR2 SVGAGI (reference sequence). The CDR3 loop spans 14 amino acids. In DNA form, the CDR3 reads TGTGCCAGCAGTTGGGAGACAGGGTTGATCGGCTACACCTTC. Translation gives CASSWETGLIGYTF.

The CDR3 here is CATSGGTASYEQYF. The CDR3, as DNA: TGTGCCACCAGTGGTGGGACTGCCTCCTACGAGCAGTACTTC. The chain links TRBV24-1 to TRBJ2-7; a possible D gene is TRBD2 (6 bases). The CDR3 contains 14 residues. The ends were cut back, 5 bases at V and 0 bases at J, with 10 bases in the middle. Germline V gene lookup returns CDR1 KGHDR and CDR2 SFDVKD.

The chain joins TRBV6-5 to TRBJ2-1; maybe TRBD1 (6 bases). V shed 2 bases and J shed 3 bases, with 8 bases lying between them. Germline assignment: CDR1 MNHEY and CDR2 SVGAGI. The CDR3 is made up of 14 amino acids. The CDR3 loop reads CASSYQDSYNEQFF. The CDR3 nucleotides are TGTGCCAGCAGTTACCAGGACAGCTACAATGAGCAGTTCTTC.

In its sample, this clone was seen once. CDR3 residues: CASSEGLAPFDEQFF. The CDR3 DNA reads TGTGCCAGCAGTGAGGGACTAGCCCCGTTCGATGAGCAGTTCTTC. The chain links TRBV3-1 (or the pseudogene TRBV3-2) to TRBJ2-1; 9 nucleotides align to TRBD2. CDR1 and CDR2 (germline): LGHDT, YNNKEL (reference sequence). Losses at the gene ends were 6 bases for V and 8 bases for J; bases not matched to a gene: 11. This CDR3 has 15 residues.

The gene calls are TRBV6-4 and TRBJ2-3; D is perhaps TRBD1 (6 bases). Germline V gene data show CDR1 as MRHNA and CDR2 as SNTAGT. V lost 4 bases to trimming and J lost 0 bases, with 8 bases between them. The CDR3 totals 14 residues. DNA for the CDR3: TGTGCCAGCAGTGGTCAGGGGAGCACAGATACGCAGTATTTT. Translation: CASSGQGSTDTQYF.

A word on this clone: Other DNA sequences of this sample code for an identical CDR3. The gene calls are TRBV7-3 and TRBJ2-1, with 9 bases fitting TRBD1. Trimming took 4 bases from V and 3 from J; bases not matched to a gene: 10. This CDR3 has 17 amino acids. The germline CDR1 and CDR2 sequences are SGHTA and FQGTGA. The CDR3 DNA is TGTGCCAGCAGCTCCTATTCCGGGACAGGGTTCTACAATGAGCAGTTCTTC. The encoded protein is CASSSYSGTGFYNEQFF. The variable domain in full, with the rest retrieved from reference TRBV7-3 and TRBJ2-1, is GAGVSQTPSNKVTEKGKYVELRCDPISGHTALYWYRQSLGQGPEFLIYFQGTGAADDSGLPNDRFFAVRPEGSVSTLKIQRTERGDSAVYLCASSSYSGTGFYNEQFFGPGTRLTVL.

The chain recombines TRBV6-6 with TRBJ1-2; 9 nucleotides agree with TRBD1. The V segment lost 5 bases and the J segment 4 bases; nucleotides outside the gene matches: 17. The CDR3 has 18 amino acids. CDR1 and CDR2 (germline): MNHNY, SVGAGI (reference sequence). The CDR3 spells CASSPQGASAIGLYGYTF. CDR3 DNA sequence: TGTGCCAGCAGTCCACAGGGGGCGAGCGCCATCGGACTCTATGGCTACACCTTC.

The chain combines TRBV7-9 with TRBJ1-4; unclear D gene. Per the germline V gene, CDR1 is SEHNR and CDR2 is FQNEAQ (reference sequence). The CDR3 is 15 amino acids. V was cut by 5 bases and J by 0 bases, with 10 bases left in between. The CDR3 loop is CASSTLAATNEKLFF. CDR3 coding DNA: TGTGCCAGCAGCACCCTCGCAGCAACTAATGAAAAACTGTTTTTT.

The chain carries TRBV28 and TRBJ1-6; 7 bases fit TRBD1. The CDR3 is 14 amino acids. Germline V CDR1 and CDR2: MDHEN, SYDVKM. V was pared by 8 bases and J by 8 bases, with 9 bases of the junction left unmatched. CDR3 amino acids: CASLGTANYSPLHF. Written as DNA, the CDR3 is TGTGCCAGCTTGGGGACAGCAAATTATTCACCCCTCCACTTT.

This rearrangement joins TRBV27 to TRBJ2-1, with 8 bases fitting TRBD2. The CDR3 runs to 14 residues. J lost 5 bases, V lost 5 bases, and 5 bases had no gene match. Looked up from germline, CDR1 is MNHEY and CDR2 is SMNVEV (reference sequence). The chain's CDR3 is CASSVSGGDNEQFF. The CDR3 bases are TGTGCCAGCAGTGTAAGCGGGGGTGACAATGAGCAGTTCTTC.

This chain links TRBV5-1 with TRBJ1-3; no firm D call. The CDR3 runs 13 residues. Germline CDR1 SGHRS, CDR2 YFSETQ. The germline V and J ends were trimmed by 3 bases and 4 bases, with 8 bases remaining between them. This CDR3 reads CASSSGGGNTIYF. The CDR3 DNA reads TGCGCCAGCAGCTCCGGAGGGGGAAACACCATATATTTT.

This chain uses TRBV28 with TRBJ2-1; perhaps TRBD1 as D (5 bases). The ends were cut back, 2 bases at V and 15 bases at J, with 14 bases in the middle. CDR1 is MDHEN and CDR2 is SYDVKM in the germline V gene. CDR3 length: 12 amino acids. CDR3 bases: TGTGCCAGCAGTTTAGGGTCGGCAGGGCGGTTCTTC. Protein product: CASSLGSAGRFF. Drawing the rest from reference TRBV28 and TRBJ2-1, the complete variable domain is DVKVTQSSRYLVKRTGEKVFLECVQDMDHENMFWYRQDPGLGLRLIYFSYDVKMKEKGDIPEGYSVSREKKERFSLILESASTNQTSMYLCASSLGSAGRFFGPGTRLTVL.

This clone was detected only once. The CDR3 DNA sequence: TGTGCCAGCAGTCCCGACAATAGCAATCAGCCCCAGCATTTT. Its protein product is CASSPDNSNQPQHF. The chain carries TRBV27 and TRBJ1-5; no clear D gene. Germline-derived CDR1 and CDR2 are MNHEY and SMNVEV (reference sequence). Trimming cost V 5 bases and J 0 bases, with 8 bases left between them. This CDR3 spans 14 amino acids.

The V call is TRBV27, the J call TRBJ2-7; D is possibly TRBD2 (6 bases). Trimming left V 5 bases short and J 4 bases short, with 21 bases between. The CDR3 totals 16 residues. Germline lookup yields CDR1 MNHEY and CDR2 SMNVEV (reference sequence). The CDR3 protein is CASSPRGVGGWYEQYF. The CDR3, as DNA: TGTGCCAGCAGTCCCCGTGGCGTAGGAGGGTGGTACGAGCAGTACTTC.

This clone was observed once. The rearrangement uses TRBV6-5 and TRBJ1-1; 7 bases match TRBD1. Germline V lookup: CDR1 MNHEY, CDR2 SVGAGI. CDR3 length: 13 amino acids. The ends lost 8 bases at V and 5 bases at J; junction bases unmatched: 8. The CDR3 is CASDPTGRTEAFF. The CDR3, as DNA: TGTGCCAGCGACCCGACAGGGAGGACTGAAGCTTTCTTT.

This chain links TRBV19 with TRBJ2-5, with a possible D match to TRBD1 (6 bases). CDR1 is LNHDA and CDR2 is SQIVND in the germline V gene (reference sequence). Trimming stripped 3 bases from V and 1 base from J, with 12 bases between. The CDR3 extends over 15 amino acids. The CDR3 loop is CASSIWGPGQETQYF. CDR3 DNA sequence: TGTGCCAGTAGTATTTGGGGGCCGGGCCAAGAGACCCAGTACTTC.

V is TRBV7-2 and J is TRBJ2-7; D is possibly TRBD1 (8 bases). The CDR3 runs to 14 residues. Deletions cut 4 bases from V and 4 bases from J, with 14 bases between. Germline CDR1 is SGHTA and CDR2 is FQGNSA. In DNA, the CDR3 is TGTGCCAGCAGCTCACAGGGGGGGCCTTACGAGCAGTACTTC. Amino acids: CASSSQGGPYEQYF.

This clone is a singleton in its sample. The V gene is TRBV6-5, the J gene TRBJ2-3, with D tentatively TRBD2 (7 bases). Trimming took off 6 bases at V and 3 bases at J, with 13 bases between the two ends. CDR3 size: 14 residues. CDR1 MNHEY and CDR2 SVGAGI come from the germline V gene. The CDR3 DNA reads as TGTGCCAGCAGGAGGGAGGGGGGGACAGATACGCAGTATTTT. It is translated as CASRREGGTDTQYF.

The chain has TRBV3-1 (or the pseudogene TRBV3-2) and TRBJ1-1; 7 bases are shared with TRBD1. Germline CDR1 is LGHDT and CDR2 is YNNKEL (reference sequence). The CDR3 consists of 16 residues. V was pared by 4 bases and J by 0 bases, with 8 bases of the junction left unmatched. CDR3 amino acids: CASSLRTGILNTEAFF. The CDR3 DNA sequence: TGTGCCAGCAGCCTAAGGACAGGCATTTTGAACACTGAAGCTTTCTTT.